The sequence of this TCR beta chain was determined in a study of Graves' ophthalmopathy and Graves' hyperthyroidism. The CDR3 runs to 15 residues. V was shortened by 1 base and J by 5 bases, with 12 bases between the two germline ends. From germline, CDR1 is LNHNV and CDR2 YYDKDF (reference sequence). The study's findings and limits: Discrimination between ophthalmopathy and stable hyperthyroidism by a 13-signature model showed roughly 85% sensitivity and 70% to 82% specificity. Blood contained most expanded thyroid clonotypes exceeding 0.001 frequency.

Clinical symptoms, serum thyroxine, TRAb, thyroid ultrasound and orbital computed tomography determined diagnosis. Amplification of TCR beta CDR3 regions used RNA transcripts. RT-PCR was first run with HTBI primers, then multiplex PCR in a second round. TCRdb redid the calling of the multiplex PCR reads with MiXCR, one entry per CDR3 protein. The table lists approximately 540,000 distinct CDR3 sequences, about 35% of them singletons, with about 4% in the top ten. Concerning this clonotype: What it binds is not known.

The sample comprised peripheral blood or thyroid tissue (not recorded which). This sequence joins TRBV15 and TRBJ2-1; D is perhaps TRBD1 (6 bases). This TCR was sampled from an adult man with Graves' hyperthyroidism. CDR3 in amino acids: CATSRGPQGHNEQFF. The CDR3 DNA reads as TGTGCCACCAGCAGAGGCCCCCAGGGGCACAATGAGCAGTTCTTC.